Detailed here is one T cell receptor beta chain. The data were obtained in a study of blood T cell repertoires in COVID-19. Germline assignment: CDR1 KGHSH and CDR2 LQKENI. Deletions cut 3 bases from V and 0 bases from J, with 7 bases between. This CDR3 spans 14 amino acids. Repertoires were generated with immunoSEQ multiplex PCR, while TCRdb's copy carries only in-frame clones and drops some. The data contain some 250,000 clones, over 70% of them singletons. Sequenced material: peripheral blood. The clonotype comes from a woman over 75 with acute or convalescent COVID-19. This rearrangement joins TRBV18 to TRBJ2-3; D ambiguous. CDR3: CASSPYRSTDTQYF. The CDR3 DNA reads TGTGCCAGCTCACCCTATCGTAGCACAGATACGCAGTATTTT.